Shown below are 17 T cell receptor beta chains from a single sample sequenced in a study of cytomegalovirus exposure and HLA in healthy donors. PCR was performed using 60 Vbeta and 13 Jbeta primers. TCRdb keeps only in-frame clones here, not all; method: immunoSEQ multiplex PCR. The sample lists 200,000 to 250,000 clones; about 81% were seen once. The sample consisted of PBMCs. These receptors all come from a woman aged 40 to 50 in good health and CMV-seronegative.

This chain connects TRBV5-1 to TRBJ2-3; D might be TRBD2 (5 bases). The CDR3 contains 17 residues. The ends were cut back, 0 bases at V and 1 base at J, with 15 bases in the middle. The V gene's germline CDR1 is SGHRS and CDR2 YFSETQ. The CDR3: CASSLVASSFGTDTQYF. The CDR3 DNA sequence: TGCGCCAGCAGCTTGGTGGCTAGCTCCTTCGGCACAGATACGCAGTATTTT.

The gene calls are TRBV28 and TRBJ1-2; the match to TRBD1 covers 9 bases. V lost 7 bases to trimming and J lost 8 bases; unmatched junction nucleotides: 8. CDR3 length: 13 residues. Germline V CDR1 and CDR2: MDHEN, SYDVKM. CDR3 coding DNA: TGTGCCAGCACCCGGGACAGGGATGTCGGCTACACCTTC. Its translation is CASTRDRDVGYTF.

V is TRBV5-5 and J is TRBJ2-7, with 11 nucleotides matching TRBD2. CDR1 and CDR2 from the germline V gene are SGHKS and YYEKEE (reference sequence). V gave up 0 bases and J gave up 4 bases; unmatched junction bases: 9. The CDR3 contains 17 residues. CDR3 in amino acids: CASSLAFLASGRYEQYF. The CDR3 nucleotides read TGTGCCAGCAGCTTGGCCTTTTTGGCTAGCGGGAGGTACGAGCAGTACTTC.

V gene TRBV6-6 combines with J gene TRBJ2-7; 7 nucleotides line up with TRBD2. Germline CDR1 is MNHNY and CDR2 is SVGAGI (reference sequence). The CDR3 extends over 14 amino acids. The junction had 12 bases not matched to a gene; V was cut back by 8 bases and J by 5 bases. In nucleotides, the CDR3 is TGTGCCAGCCGTCCTGGGGGGAGGGCCGACGAGCAGTACTTC. It specifies CASRPGGRADEQYF.

The chain is built from TRBV7-9 and TRBJ2-3; possibly TRBD1 for D (6 bases). The CDR3 contains 14 residues. Trimming took off 6 bases at V and 4 bases at J, with 14 bases between the two ends. Germline V gene sequence: CDR1 SEHNR, CDR2 FQNEAQ (reference sequence). CDR3: CASRRSGGADTQYF. The DNA for the CDR3 is TGTGCCAGCAGACGTTCTGGGGGCGCAGATACGCAGTATTTT.

In regard to this clone: One end of the junction is discordant with germline, which a read error may explain. The V call is TRBV7-2, the J call TRBJ2-5, with 10 bases aligning to TRBD2. Looked up from germline, CDR1 is SGHTA and CDR2 is FQGNSA. This CDR3 is 12 amino acids long. The CDR3 DNA sequence: TGTGCCAGCAGCTCAGGACTAGCGGAGCTAAACTTC. It encodes CASSSGLAELNF.

The gene calls are TRBV18 and TRBJ1-2, with unresolved D. Trimming stripped 3 bases from V and 3 bases from J, with 8 bases between. CDR1 is KGHSH and CDR2 is LQKENI in the germline V gene. The CDR3 totals 13 residues. CDR3 sequence reads: CASSPGDDYGYTF. CDR3 DNA sequence: TGTGCCAGCTCACCCGGGGATGACTATGGCTACACCTTC.

This chain joins TRBV7-2 and TRBJ2-3; 11 bases fit TRBD2. The CDR3 is 17 amino acids. Trimming removed 4 bases from V and 0 bases from J; junction bases left unmatched: 6. Per the germline V gene, CDR1 is SGHTA and CDR2 is FQGNSA. The CDR3 is CASSSRTSGLSTDTQYF. CDR3 nucleotides: TGTGCCAGCAGCTCCCGGACTAGCGGGTTAAGCACAGATACGCAGTATTTT. The complete variable domain, with remaining parts taken from reference TRBV7-2 and TRBJ2-3, reads GAGVSQSPSNKVTEKGKDVELRCDPISGHTALYWYRQSLGQGLEFLIYFQGNSAPDKSGLPSDRFSAERTGGSVSTLTIQRTQQEDSAVYLCASSSRTSGLSTDTQYFGPGTRLTVL.

This clone was detected only a few times. The rearrangement links TRBV4-1 to TRBJ2-6, with D possibly TRBD2 on 5 matching bases. The germline V and J ends were trimmed by 2 bases and 4 bases, with 15 bases remaining between them. The CDR3 is 17 residues long. CDR1 MGHRA and CDR2 YSYEKL come from the germline V gene. The CDR3 sequence: CASSQTISTGGANVLTF. As DNA, the CDR3 is TGCGCCAGCAGCCAAACCATATCGACGGGGGGGGCCAACGTCCTGACTTTC.

The chain carries TRBV6-1 and TRBJ1-2; the match to TRBD1 covers 10 bases. CDR1 and CDR2 (germline): MNHNS, SASEGT. This CDR3 comprises 15 residues. With 7 bases clipped from V and 5 bases from J, the junction kept 10 bases outside the gene matches. The CDR3 loop is CASKNDRGLLYGYTF. The CDR3 nucleotides are TGTGCCAGCAAGAATGACAGGGGGCTGTTGTATGGCTACACCTTC.

The chain couples TRBV6-6 to TRBJ2-5; D may be TRBD2 (7 bases). CDR3 length: 14 residues. The V gene lost 4 bases and the J gene lost 5 bases, with 14 bases spanning the gap. CDR1 and CDR2 from the germline V gene are MNHNY and SVGAGI (reference sequence). The CDR3 loop is CASSWGGASETQYF. Here the CDR3 DNA reads TGTGCCAGCAGTTGGGGGGGGGCGAGTGAGACCCAGTACTTC.

The gene calls are TRBV19 and TRBJ1-5; no definite D call. CDR1 LNHDA and CDR2 SQIVND come from the germline V gene (reference sequence). This CDR3 contains 13 residues. Deletions cut 3 bases from V and 7 bases from J, with 10 bases between. The CDR3 is CASSIDPRQPQHF. In DNA form, the CDR3 reads TGTGCCAGTAGTATCGACCCTAGACAGCCCCAGCATTTT.

The chain couples TRBV19 to TRBJ1-4, with TRBD1 as a possible D gene (6 bases). This CDR3 is 14 amino acids long. Trimming took off 10 bases at V and 2 bases at J, with 14 bases between the two ends. Germline V gene sequence: CDR1 LNHDA, CDR2 SQIVND (reference sequence). As DNA, the CDR3 is TGTGCCACTTCCAGACAGGAGACTAATGAAAAACTGTTTTTT. Amino acid sequence: CATSRQETNEKLFF.

The V call is TRBV28, the J call TRBJ1-2; 10 bases are a match to TRBD1. This CDR3 comprises 12 residues. CDR1 and CDR2 (germline): MDHEN, SYDVKM. V dropped 8 bases and J dropped 4; count of bases not matched to a gene: 1. In DNA, the CDR3 is TGTGCCAGCTGGACAGGGGGCTATGGCTACACCTTC. Its protein is CASWTGGYGYTF.

The CDR3 spells CAWTPTGATFNQPQHF. The DNA of the CDR3 is TGTGCCTGGACCCCGACAGGGGCTACCTTCAATCAGCCCCAGCATTTT. The chain combines TRBV30 with TRBJ1-5; 8 bases are a match to TRBD1. The CDR3 has 16 amino acids. Germline CDR1 is GTSNPN and CDR2 is SVGIG (reference sequence). Germline trimming cut 4 bases from V and 3 bases from J; bases unmatched to any gene: 11.

This chain joins TRBV6-1 and TRBJ2-3; TRBD2 matches at 8 bases. The CDR3 is made up of 17 amino acids. CDR1 is MNHNS, CDR2 SASEGT, per germline. Trimming at V came to 4 bases and at J to 0 bases, leaving 9 bases not matched to a gene. The CDR3 region is CASSGRGSGTSTDTQYF. CDR3 DNA: TGTGCCAGCAGTGGAAGGGGTAGCGGGACTAGCACAGATACGCAGTATTTT.

The chain is built from TRBV19 and TRBJ1-5, with D possibly TRBD1 on 6 matching bases. The CDR3 sequence is 16 residues long. V lost 3 bases, J lost 0 bases, and 12 bases lay in between. Germline lookup yields CDR1 LNHDA and CDR2 SQIVND (reference sequence). The CDR3 DNA reads as TGTGCCAGTAGTATTGGCAGGGGATATAGCAATCAGCCCCAGCATTTT. Its translation is CASSIGRGYSNQPQHF.